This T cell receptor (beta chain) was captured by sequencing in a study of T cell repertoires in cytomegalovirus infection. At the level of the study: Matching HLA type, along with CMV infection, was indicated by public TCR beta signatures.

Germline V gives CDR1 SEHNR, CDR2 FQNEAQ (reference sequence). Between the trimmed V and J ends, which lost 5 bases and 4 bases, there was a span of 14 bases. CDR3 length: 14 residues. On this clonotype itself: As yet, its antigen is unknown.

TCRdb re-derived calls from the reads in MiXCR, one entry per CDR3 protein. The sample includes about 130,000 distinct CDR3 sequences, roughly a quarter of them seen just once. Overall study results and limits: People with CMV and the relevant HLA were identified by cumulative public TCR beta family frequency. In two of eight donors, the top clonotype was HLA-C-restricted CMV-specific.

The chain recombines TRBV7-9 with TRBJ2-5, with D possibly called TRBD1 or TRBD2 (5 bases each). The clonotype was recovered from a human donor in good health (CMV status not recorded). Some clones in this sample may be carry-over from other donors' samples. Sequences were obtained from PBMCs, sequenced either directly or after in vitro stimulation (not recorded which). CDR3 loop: CASSITGRLETQYF. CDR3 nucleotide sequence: TGTGCCAGCAGCATTACGGGACGGCTAGAGACCCAGTACTTC.